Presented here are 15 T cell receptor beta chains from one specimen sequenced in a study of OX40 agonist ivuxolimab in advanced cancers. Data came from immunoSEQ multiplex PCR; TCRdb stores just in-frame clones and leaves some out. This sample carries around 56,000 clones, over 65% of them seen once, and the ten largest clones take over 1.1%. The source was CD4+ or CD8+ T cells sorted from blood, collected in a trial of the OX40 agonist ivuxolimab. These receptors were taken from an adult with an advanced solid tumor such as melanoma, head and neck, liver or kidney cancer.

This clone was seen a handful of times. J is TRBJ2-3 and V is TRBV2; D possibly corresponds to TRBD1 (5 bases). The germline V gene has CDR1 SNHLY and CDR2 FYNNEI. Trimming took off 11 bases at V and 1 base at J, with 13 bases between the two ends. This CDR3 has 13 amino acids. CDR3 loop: CAGRKGRTDTQYF. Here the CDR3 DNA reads TGTGCCGGTCGAAAGGGGCGCACAGATACGCAGTATTTT.

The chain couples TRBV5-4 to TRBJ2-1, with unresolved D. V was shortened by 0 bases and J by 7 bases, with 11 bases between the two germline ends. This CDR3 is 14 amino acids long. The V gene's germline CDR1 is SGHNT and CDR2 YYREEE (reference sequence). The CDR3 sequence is CASSLVVAGNEQFF. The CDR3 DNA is TGTGCCAGCAGCTTGGTTGTCGCAGGTAATGAGCAGTTCTTC.

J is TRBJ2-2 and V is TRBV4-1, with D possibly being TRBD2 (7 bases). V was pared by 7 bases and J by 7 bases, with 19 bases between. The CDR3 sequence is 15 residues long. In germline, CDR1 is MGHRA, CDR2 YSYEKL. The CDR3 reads CASTSEGGLDGELFF. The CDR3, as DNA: TGCGCCAGCACCTCAGAGGGGGGGTTGGACGGGGAGCTGTTTTTT.

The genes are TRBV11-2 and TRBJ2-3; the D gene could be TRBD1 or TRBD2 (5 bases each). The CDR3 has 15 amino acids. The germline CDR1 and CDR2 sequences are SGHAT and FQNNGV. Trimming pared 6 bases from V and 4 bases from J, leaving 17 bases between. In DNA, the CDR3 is TGTGCCAGCAGTTCACAGGACTCTAGCCCAGATACGCAGTATTTT. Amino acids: CASSSQDSSPDTQYF.

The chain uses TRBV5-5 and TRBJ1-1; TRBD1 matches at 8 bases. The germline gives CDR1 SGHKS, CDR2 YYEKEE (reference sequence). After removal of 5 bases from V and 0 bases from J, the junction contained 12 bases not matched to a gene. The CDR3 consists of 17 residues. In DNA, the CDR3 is TGTGCCAGCAGTTCCGGACAGGGACGGTTCATGAACACTGAAGCTTTCTTT. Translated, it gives CASSSGQGRFMNTEAFF. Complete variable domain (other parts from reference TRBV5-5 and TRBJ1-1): DAGVTQSPTHLIKTRGQQVTLRCSPISGHKSVSWYQQVLGQGPQFIFQYYEKEERGRGNFPDRFSARQFPNYSSELNVNALLLGDSALYLCASSSGQGRFMNTEAFFGQGTRLTVV.

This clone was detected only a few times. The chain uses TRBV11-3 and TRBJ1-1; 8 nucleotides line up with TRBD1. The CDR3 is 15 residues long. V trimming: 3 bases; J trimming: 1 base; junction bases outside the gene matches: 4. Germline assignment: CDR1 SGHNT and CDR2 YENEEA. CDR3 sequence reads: CASSFTTGGNTEAFF. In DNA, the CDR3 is TGTGCCAGCAGCTTTACCACAGGGGGGAACACTGAAGCTTTCTTT.

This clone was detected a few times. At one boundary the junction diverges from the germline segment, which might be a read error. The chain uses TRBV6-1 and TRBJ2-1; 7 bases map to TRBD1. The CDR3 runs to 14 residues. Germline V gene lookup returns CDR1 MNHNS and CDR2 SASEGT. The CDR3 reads CASREGGPNNEQFF. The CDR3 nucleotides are TGTGCCAGCAGGGAAGGGGGCCCAAACAATGAGCAGTTCTTC.

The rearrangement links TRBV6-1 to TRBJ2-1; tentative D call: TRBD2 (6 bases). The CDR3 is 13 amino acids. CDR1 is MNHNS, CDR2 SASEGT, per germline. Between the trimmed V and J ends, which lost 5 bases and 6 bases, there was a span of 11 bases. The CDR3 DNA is TGTGCCAGCAGTCCCGGGACTTTCAATGAGCAGTTCTTC. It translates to CASSPGTFNEQFF.

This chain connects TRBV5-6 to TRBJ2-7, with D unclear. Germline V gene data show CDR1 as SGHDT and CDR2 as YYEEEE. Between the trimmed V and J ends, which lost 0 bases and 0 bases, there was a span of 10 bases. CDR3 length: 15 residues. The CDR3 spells CASSLDRPLSYEQYF. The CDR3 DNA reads TGTGCCAGCAGCTTGGACAGACCTCTCTCCTACGAGCAGTACTTC.

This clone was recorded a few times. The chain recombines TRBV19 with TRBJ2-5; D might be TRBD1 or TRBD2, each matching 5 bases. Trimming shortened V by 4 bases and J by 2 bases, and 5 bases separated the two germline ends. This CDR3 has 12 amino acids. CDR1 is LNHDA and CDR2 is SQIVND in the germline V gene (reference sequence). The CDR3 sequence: CASSRGQETQYF. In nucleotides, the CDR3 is TGTGCCAGTAGTAGGGGGCAAGAGACCCAGTACTTC.

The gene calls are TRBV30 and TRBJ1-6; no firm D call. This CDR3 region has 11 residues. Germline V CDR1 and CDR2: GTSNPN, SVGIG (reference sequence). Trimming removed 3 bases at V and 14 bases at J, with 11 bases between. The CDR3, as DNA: TGTGCCTGGAGCGGGCGGATGACCCTCCACTTT. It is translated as CAWSGRMTLHF. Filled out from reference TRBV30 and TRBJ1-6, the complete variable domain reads SQTIHQWPATLVQPVGSPLSLECTVEGTSNPNLYWYRQAAGRGLQLLFYSVGIGQISSEVPQNLSASRPQDRQFILSSKKLLLSDSGFYLCAWSGRMTLHFGNGTRLTVT.

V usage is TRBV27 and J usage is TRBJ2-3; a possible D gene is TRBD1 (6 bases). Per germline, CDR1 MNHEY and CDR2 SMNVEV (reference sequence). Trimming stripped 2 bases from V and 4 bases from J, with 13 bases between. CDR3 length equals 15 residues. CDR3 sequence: CASSLGQGMADTQYF. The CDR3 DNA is TGTGCCAGCAGTTTAGGCCAGGGGATGGCAGATACGCAGTATTTT.

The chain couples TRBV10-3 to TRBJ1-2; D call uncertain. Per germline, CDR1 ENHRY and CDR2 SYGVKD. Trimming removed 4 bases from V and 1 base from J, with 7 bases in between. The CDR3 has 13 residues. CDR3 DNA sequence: TGTGCCATCAGTGTTGATGTTAACTATGGCTACACCTTC. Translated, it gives CAISVDVNYGYTF.

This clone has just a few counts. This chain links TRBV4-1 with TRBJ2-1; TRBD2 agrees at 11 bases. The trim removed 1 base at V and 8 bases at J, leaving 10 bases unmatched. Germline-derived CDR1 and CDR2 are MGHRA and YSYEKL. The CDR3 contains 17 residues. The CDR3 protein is CASSQVAGGLVFDEQFF. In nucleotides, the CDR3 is TGCGCCAGCAGCCAAGTAGCGGGAGGGCTAGTTTTCGATGAGCAGTTCTTC.

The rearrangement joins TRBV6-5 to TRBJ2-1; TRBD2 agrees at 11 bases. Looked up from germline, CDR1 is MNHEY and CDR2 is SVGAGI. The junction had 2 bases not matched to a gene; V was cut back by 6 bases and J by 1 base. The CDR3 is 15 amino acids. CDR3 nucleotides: TGTGCCAGCAGGATAGCGGGAGGGTCCTACAATGAGCAGTTCTTC. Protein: CASRIAGGSYNEQFF.